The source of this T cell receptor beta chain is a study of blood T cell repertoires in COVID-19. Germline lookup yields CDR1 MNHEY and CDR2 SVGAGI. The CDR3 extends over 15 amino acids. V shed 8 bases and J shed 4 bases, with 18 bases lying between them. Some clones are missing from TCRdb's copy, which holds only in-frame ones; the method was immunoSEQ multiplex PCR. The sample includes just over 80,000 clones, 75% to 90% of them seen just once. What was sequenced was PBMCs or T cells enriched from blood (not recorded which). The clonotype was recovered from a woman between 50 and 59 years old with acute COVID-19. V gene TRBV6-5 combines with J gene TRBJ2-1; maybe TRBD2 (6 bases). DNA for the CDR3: TGTGCCAGCGATAAGCAGCCGGCGGGATACAATGAGCAGTTCTTC. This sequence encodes CASDKQPAGYNEQFF.